This record covers a single T cell receptor (beta chain). Trimming cost V 3 bases and J 7 bases; bases outside gene matches: 6. The CDR3 contains 15 residues. Germline lookup yields CDR1 LGHNA and CDR2 YNFKEQ. This record comes from a study of blood T cell repertoires in COVID-19. Study as a whole: COVID-19 samples, acute and convalescent, were from the United States, Italy and Spain. T cells, B-cell-depleted T cells, or PBMCs supplied cDNA or gDNA.

As handled by the study authors: Estimates of nucleated cell counts were drawn from the amplification of reference gene primers. Data came from immunoSEQ multiplex PCR; TCRdb stores just in-frame clones and leaves some out. D and trimming come from the DNA, and the V and J calls and clone size come from that table. The data contain under 350,000 clones, around nine tenths of them singletons. V and J are TRBV4-2 and TRBJ2-2; the match to TRBD1 covers 9 bases. Material: peripheral blood. The TCR originated in a man aged 45-65 years with acute or convalescent COVID-19. Here the CDR3 reads CASSQPGQGVGELFF. CDR3 in DNA: TGTGCCAGCAGCCAGCCGGGACAGGGAGTCGGGGAGCTGTTTTTT.